The following is a TCR beta chain sequence with its context. The antigen is unknown. Patients all relapsed after autologous stem cell transplantation, and there was variation in brentuximab vedotin exposure. Best responses fell into complete response, partial response or progressive disease. This specimen comes from a study of PD-1 blockade in classical Hodgkin lymphoma. Study results and caveats: A significant rise in TCR diversity by C4D1 was seen for CD4+ but not CD8+ cells. Complete responders possessed baseline diversity comparable to newly diagnosed patients. Some patients started nivolumab under 1 year after ASCT, and they were excluded.

Generated by immunoSEQ multiplex PCR, the TCRdb table keeps only in-frame clones and is missing some. The sample has 19,000 or so clones, about 80% seen once. The material was peripheral blood mononuclear cells (PBMCs), obtained at baseline. The sequence was collected from a human donor with classical Hodgkin lymphoma.

The CDR3 is CASSIPGNTEAFF. CDR3 DNA: TGTGCCAGTAGTATCCCGGGGAACACTGAAGCTTTCTTT. J is TRBJ1-1 and V is TRBV19; the D is unclear. Trimming took 3 bases from V and 1 from J, leaving 6 bases between them. The CDR3 has 13 amino acids. Germline CDR1 is LNHDA and CDR2 is SQIVND (reference sequence).